Reported below is one TCR beta chain. The assay was immunoSEQ multiplex PCR, and TCRdb's table has in-frame clones only and misses some. The sample holds fewer than 300,000 clones, around 79% seen once. This record belongs to a study of control samples from healthy donors and cancer patients. This CDR3 is built from 12 residues. V lost 2 bases and J lost 5, with 6 bases in between. Germline V gene data show CDR1 as MNHNY and CDR2 as SVGAGI (reference sequence). The chain links TRBV6-6 to TRBJ1-2; D not certain. Sequencing was performed on PBMCs. This sequence originates from a woman aged 55-69 years with lung cancer. CDR3 DNA: TGTGCCAGCAGTTACCCGGGGTATGGCTACACCTTC. This codes for CASSYPGYGYTF.